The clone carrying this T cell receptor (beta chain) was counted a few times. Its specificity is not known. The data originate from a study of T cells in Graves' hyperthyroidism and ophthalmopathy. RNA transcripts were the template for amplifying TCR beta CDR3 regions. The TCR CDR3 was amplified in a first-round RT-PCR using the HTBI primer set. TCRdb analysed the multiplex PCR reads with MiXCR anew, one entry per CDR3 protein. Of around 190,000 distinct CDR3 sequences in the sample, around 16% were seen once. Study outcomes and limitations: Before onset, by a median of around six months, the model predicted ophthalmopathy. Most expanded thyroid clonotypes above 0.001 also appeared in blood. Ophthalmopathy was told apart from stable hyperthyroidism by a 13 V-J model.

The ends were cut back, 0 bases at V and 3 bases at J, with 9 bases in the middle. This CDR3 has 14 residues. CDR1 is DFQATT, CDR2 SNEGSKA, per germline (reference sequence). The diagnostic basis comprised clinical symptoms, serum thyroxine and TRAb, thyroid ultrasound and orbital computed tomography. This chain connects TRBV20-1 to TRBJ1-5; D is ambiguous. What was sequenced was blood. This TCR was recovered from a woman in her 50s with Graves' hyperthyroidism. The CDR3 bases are TGCAGTGCTAGAGATAGGGAGATCAATCAGCCCCAGCATTTT. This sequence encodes CSARDREINQPQHF.